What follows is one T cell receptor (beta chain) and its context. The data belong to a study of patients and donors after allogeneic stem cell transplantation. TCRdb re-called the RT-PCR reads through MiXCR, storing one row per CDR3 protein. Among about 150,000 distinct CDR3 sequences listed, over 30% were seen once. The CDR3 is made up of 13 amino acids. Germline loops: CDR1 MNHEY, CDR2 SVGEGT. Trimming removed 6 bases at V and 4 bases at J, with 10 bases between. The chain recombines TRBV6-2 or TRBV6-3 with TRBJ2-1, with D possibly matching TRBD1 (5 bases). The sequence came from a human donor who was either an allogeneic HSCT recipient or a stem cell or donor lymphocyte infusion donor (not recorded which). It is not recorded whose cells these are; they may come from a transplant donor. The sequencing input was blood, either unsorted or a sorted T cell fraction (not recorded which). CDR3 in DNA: TGTGCCAGCAGCCTGGGGCCGTACAATGAGCAGTTCTTC. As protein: CASSLGPYNEQFF.